The clone carrying this TCR beta chain was recorded at least ten times. Its matching antigen is unknown. Looked up from germline, CDR1 is MNHEY and CDR2 is SVGAGI. The CDR3 extends over 15 amino acids. The V and J ends lost 6 bases and 0 bases, in that order; junction bases with no gene match: 8. 5'RACE with 10-nucleotide random UMIs produced the cDNA. TCRdb itself ran the 5' RACE reads through MiXCR, one entry per CDR3 protein. The sample lists around 50,000 distinct CDR3 sequences; 16% were seen once. This sample was included in a study of neurological immune-mediated disorders. The study, taken as a whole, reports: The absence of any CDR3 amino acid sequence shared by expanded clones across subjects suggests that repertoires were private in all groups. HTLV-1-associated myelopathy had the most TCR clonal expansion, and multiple sclerosis had the least, less than healthy controls.

The chain carries TRBV6-5 and TRBJ2-7, with 7 bases aligning to TRBD2. The specimen sequenced was PBMCs. The origin of this receptor is a man between 60 and 75 years old in good health. This chain's CDR3 is CASREIRDYSYEQYF. The CDR3 coding sequence is TGTGCCAGCAGGGAAATCCGGGACTACTCCTACGAGCAGTACTTC.